The 9 T cell receptor beta chains below were found in one sample sequenced in a study of a mutant IDH1 vaccine in newly diagnosed glioma. For these receptors, no antigen is known. Sequencing was performed with immunoSEQ multiplex PCR; in TCRdb, only in-frame clones are kept and a portion is missing. This table has about 53,000 clones, approximately 82% appearing once. This sample's time point: week 5, during vaccination. It was 300 ug of mutant IDH1 20-mer peptide that made up each vaccine dose, given with topical imiquimod. Sequencing used PBMCs, obtained from a glioma patient whose treatment included an IDH1 peptide vaccine. The receptors were gathered from a woman aged 18-29 years with glioma. Some clones in this sample may be carry-over from other donors' samples.

CDR3 DNA sequence: TGTGCCAGCAGCCCGTTACAGGGGTCAATAGGTGAAAAACTGTTTTTT. Residues: CASSPLQGSIGEKLFF. J is TRBJ1-4 and V is TRBV9, with 7 bases matching TRBD1. The CDR3 is made up of 16 amino acids. J was trimmed by 7 bases and V by 4 bases; bases with no gene match: 13. Germline assignment: CDR1 SGDLS and CDR2 YYNGEE.

The gene calls are TRBV5-5 and TRBJ2-3; a weak D match, TRBD2 (7 bases). The V and J ends lost 1 base and 6 bases respectively, with 15 bases between them. The CDR3 length is 15 residues. Germline V gene data show CDR1 as SGHKS and CDR2 as YYEKEE (reference sequence). CDR3 sequence: CASSLPRGAGDTQYF. The CDR3 DNA reads TGTGCCAGCAGCTTGCCCCGGGGGGCGGGGGATACGCAGTATTTT. Combining the CDR3 with reference TRBV5-5 and TRBJ2-3 gives the whole variable domain DAGVTQSPTHLIKTRGQQVTLRCSPISGHKSVSWYQQVLGQGPQFIFQYYEKEERGRGNFPDRFSARQFPNYSSELNVNALLLGDSALYLCASSLPRGAGDTQYFGPGTRLTVL.

V gene TRBV4-2 combines with J gene TRBJ2-7, with TRBD2 identical over 11 bases. The germline gives CDR1 LGHNA, CDR2 YNFKEQ. The V gene end was trimmed by 3 bases and the J gene end by 3 bases; junction bases not matched to a gene: 7. The CDR3 is 16 residues long. CDR3 DNA: TGTGCCAGCAGCCATACCATTGGGACTAGCGGCTACGAGCAGTACTTC. Amino acid sequence: CASSHTIGTSGYEQYF.

The chain is built from TRBV10-3 and TRBJ2-2; TRBD2 matches 8 bases. CDR3 length equals 12 residues. Per germline, CDR1 ENHRY and CDR2 SYGVKD. Germline trimming cut 8 bases from V and 10 bases from J; bases unmatched to any gene: 6. Here the CDR3 reads CAISAGGAELFF. The CDR3 DNA reads TGTGCCATCTCCGCCGGGGGGGCGGAGCTGTTTTTT.

The rearrangement links TRBV7-3 to TRBJ2-3; 9 positions agree with TRBD1. CDR1 and CDR2 from the germline V gene are SGHTA and FQGTGA. The CDR3 is 15 amino acids. Trimming removed 0 bases from V and 7 bases from J; junction bases left unmatched: 5. This CDR3 is CASSLTWGQGYTQYF. Written as DNA, the CDR3 is TGTGCCAGCAGCTTAACGTGGGGACAGGGATATACGCAGTATTTT.

This clone was recorded a few times. The rearrangement links TRBV13 to TRBJ1-1; possible D gene TRBD1, 6 bases. This CDR3 region has 15 residues. Per the germline V gene, CDR1 is PRHDT and CDR2 is FYEKMQ (reference sequence). V was trimmed by 5 bases and J by 1 base, leaving 14 bases between them. The CDR3 sequence: CASSGSGHRNTEAFF. CDR3 DNA: TGTGCCAGCAGCGGGTCGGGACACAGGAACACTGAAGCTTTCTTT.

This clone was observed a single time. The gene calls are TRBV7-2 and TRBJ1-3; 8 nucleotides line up with TRBD1. With 5 bases clipped from V and 1 base from J, the junction kept 4 bases outside the gene matches. CDR1 and CDR2 (germline): SGHTA, FQGNSA. The CDR3 is made up of 15 amino acids. CDR3 nucleotides: TGTGCCAGCAGCCGCAGGACAGGGTCTGGAAACACCATATATTTT. Its translation is CASSRRTGSGNTIYF.

This clone was picked up a small number of times. The gene calls are TRBV29-1 and TRBJ1-1; 11 bases agree with TRBD1. The CDR3 spans 13 residues. V was pared by 4 bases and J by 5 bases, with 3 bases of the junction left unmatched. Germline-derived CDR1 and CDR2 are SQVTM and ANQGSEA. The CDR3: CSVAGTGGTEAFF. CDR3 in DNA: TGCAGCGTTGCCGGGACAGGGGGTACTGAAGCTTTCTTT.

This rearrangement joins TRBV4-2 to TRBJ1-1, with TRBD1 matching 8 bases. Germline V gene lookup returns CDR1 LGHNA and CDR2 YNFKEQ. The CDR3 runs to 15 residues. J lost 7 bases, V lost 0 bases, and 7 bases had no gene match. CDR3 protein: CASSQDSRGRNEAFF. In DNA form, the CDR3 reads TGTGCCAGCAGCCAAGATTCCAGGGGGCGGAATGAAGCTTTCTTT.